The 12 T cell receptor beta chains reported below all come from one sample, sequenced in a study of cytomegalovirus exposure and HLA in healthy donors. A multiplex PCR was run with 60 Vbeta primers and 13 Jbeta primers. Clones were read by immunoSEQ multiplex PCR, and TCRdb kept only the in-frame ones, dropping some. Of about 230,000 clones listed, 82% were seen once; the top ten hold roughly 0.58%. The sequenced sample was PBMCs. The origin of the receptors is a woman in her thirties or forties in good health and CMV-seronegative.

Only a few counts were recorded for this clone. The J gene is TRBJ2-6, the V gene TRBV6-6; unclear D gene. Germline V gene sequence: CDR1 MNHNY, CDR2 SVGAGI (reference sequence). V lost 6 bases and J lost 4, with 7 bases in between. The CDR3 sequence is 13 residues long. For the CDR3, the DNA is TGTGCCAGCAGCCTCCAGGGGGCCAACGTCCTGACTTTC. It encodes CASSLQGANVLTF.

Concerning this clone itself: Mismatch with germline at one junction end may stem from a read error. In the same sample, other DNA sequences code for this CDR3. The chain links TRBV5-4 to TRBJ1-1; D unclear. The CDR3 is 16 amino acids. The germline V gene encodes CDR1 SGHNT and CDR2 YYREEE (reference sequence). In DNA, the CDR3 is TGTGCCAGCAGCTTGGCCCCTAGCGGGCCTAACACTGAAGCCTTCTTT. Encoded protein: CASSLAPSGPNTEAFF.

CDR3 loop: CASSLEAGGMGDTQYF. CDR3 coding DNA: TGTGCCAGCAGCTTAGAAGCGGGGGGCATGGGGGATACGCAGTATTTT. The chain employs TRBV7-8 and TRBJ2-3; TRBD2 matches 9 bases. The germline V gene encodes CDR1 SGHVS and CDR2 FQNEAQ. With V trimmed by 1 base and J by 6 bases, 8 bases remained unmatched. The CDR3 spans 16 residues.

The V call is TRBV27, the J call TRBJ1-6; D might be TRBD1 (5 bases). V was pared by 3 bases and J by 10 bases, with 13 bases between. The CDR3 runs to 14 residues. Germline CDR1 MNHEY, CDR2 SMNVEV (reference sequence). The CDR3 reads CASSFWGGVSPLHF. The CDR3 DNA reads TGTGCCAGCAGTTTTTGGGGAGGGGTCTCACCCCTCCACTTT.

This chain links TRBV7-3 with TRBJ2-3, with D tentatively TRBD2 (5 bases). CDR3 length equals 17 residues. V shed 4 bases and J shed 4 bases, with 21 bases lying between them. Germline V lookup: CDR1 SGHTA, CDR2 FQGTGA. CDR3 residues: CASSSKAAERFADTQYF. CDR3 in DNA: TGTGCCAGCAGCTCAAAAGCGGCGGAGAGGTTCGCAGATACGCAGTATTTT.

V gene TRBV7-9 combines with J gene TRBJ2-5, with 9 bases fitting TRBD2. The V gene end was trimmed by 6 bases and the J gene end by 3 bases; junction bases not matched to a gene: 8. The V gene's germline CDR1 is SEHNR and CDR2 FQNEAQ (reference sequence). The CDR3 is made up of 15 amino acids. As DNA, the CDR3 is TGTGCCAGCAGGGGAATAGCGGGGGACAAAGAGACCCAGTACTTC. This gives the protein CASRGIAGDKETQYF.

V gene TRBV18 combines with J gene TRBJ2-2, with D hard to call. The CDR3 covers 14 residues. Trimming left V 3 bases short and J 2 bases short, with 7 bases between. The germline V gene encodes CDR1 KGHSH and CDR2 LQKENI. CDR3 amino acids: CASSPGRNTGELFF. In nucleotides, the CDR3 is TGTGCCAGCTCACCTGGCAGAAACACCGGGGAGCTGTTTTTT.

The rearrangement uses TRBV7-9 and TRBJ2-5; 8 bases agree with TRBD2. Matching the DNA end better, TRBJ2-7 makes the J call doubtful. Germline lookup yields CDR1 SEHNR and CDR2 FQNEAQ (reference sequence). This CDR3 contains 13 residues. The CDR3 DNA sequence: TGTGCCAGCAGCTTGAGCGGGGGTAACGAGCAGTACTTC. It specifies CASSLSGGNEQYF.

The rearrangement links TRBV6-1 to TRBJ1-3; D not resolved. From germline, CDR1 is MNHNS and CDR2 SASEGT. The CDR3 spans 16 residues. Trimming removed 4 bases from V and 4 bases from J, with 17 bases in between. The CDR3 loop is CASSALREGVGNTIYF. CDR3 DNA sequence: TGTGCCAGCAGTGCCCTACGGGAGGGAGTAGGAAACACCATATATTTT.

This chain joins TRBV28 and TRBJ1-5; D gene ambiguous. Trimming shortened V by 3 bases and J by 6 bases, and 6 bases separated the two germline ends. Germline-derived CDR1 and CDR2 are MDHEN and SYDVKM. The CDR3 loop spans 12 amino acids. As DNA, the CDR3 is TGTGCCAGCAGTTTCGGGTCTCAGCCCCAGCATTTT. This sequence encodes CASSFGSQPQHF.

Only one count was recorded for this clone. The chain links TRBV18 to TRBJ2-7; 8 nucleotides agree with TRBD1. CDR1 is KGHSH, CDR2 LQKENI, per germline. V shed 6 bases, J shed 3 bases, and the junction held 4 bases outside the gene matches. The length of the CDR3 is 13 residues. This CDR3 reads CASSSDRGYEQYF. CDR3 DNA sequence: TGTGCCAGCTCCTCCGACAGGGGCTACGAGCAGTACTTC.

V usage is TRBV11-3 and J usage is TRBJ1-1; 8 nucleotides agree with TRBD1. The CDR3 is 17 residues long. The germline CDR1 and CDR2 sequences are SGHNT and YENEEA. V lost 2 bases, J lost 3 bases, and 11 bases stayed unmatched. The CDR3 sequence is CASSLWGTGLGDTEAFF. The DNA for the CDR3 is TGTGCCAGCAGCTTATGGGGGACAGGCTTAGGGGACACTGAAGCTTTCTTT.